This T cell receptor (beta chain) was identified during a study of T cells in Graves' hyperthyroidism and ophthalmopathy. Study findings and constraints: In the analysis, a 13 V-J model separated ophthalmopathy from stable hyperthyroidism.

Amplification of TCR beta CDR3 regions used RNA as the template. When the TCR CDR3 underwent first-round RT-PCR, the HTBI primer set was used. MiXCR, applied by TCRdb to the multiplex PCR reads, yields one record per CDR3 protein. Counted here are some 420,000 distinct CDR3 sequences, approximately 15% occurring once; the ten biggest clones make up around 5.3%. Hyperthyroidism, newly diagnosed and lasting under 2 months, affected patients aged 18 to 65. Uncontrolled infection, other autoimmune disease, pregnancy or lactation barred patients from enrollment. About 10 ml of fresh peripheral blood supplied the PBMCs. The CDR3 has 14 amino acids. The V end lost 7 bases, the J end lost 2 bases, and 18 bases lay between the germline ends. Germline CDR1 SQVTM, CDR2 ANQGSEA. This clonotype was seen a few times. Its antigen is still unknown.

Sequencing was carried out using blood. This TCR derives from a woman aged 18-35 years with Graves' hyperthyroidism. The chain combines TRBV29-1 with TRBJ2-7; possibly TRBD2 for D (5 bases). CDR3 DNA sequence: TGCAGCGCCGTAGGTCCGGGAATCACCTACGAGCAGTACTTC. Its translation: CSAVGPGITYEQYF.